This TCR beta chain emerged from a study of regulatory T cells in long-lasting Graves disease. Arm-PCR of CDR3 regions with iRepertoire HTBI primers generated TCR beta libraries. MiXCR was run by TCRdb on the multiplex PCR reads, yielding one entry per CDR3 protein. The table records about half a million distinct CDR3 sequences, about 12% of them present only once. Germline CDR1 and CDR2: MDHEN and SYDVKM. Deletions cut 3 bases from V and 6 bases from J, with 13 bases between. This CDR3 contains 14 residues. Time point specified: newly diagnosed GD, antithyroid drugs for less than 3 months. Making the TCR library involved RNA that had been extracted from PBMCs. Ten or more counts support this clonotype. This sample was also put to use in a study of T cells in Graves' hyperthyroidism and ophthalmopathy.

The J gene is TRBJ2-3, the V gene TRBV28; D unresolved. The sample here was peripheral blood mononuclear cells (PBMCs), taken at new diagnosis, from a patient treated with antithyroid drugs. This TCR was recovered from a woman aged 25 to 39 with Graves disease. CDR3 nucleotide sequence: TGTGCCAGCAGTTTCGGACCGCCCACGGATACGCAGTATTTT. Protein product: CASSFGPPTDTQYF. The full variable domain, with the rest looked up from reference TRBV28 and TRBJ2-3, is DVKVTQSSRYLVKRTGEKVFLECVQDMDHENMFWYRQDPGLGLRLIYFSYDVKMKEKGDIPEGYSVSREKKERFSLILESASTNQTSMYLCASSFGPPTDTQYFGPGTRLTVL.